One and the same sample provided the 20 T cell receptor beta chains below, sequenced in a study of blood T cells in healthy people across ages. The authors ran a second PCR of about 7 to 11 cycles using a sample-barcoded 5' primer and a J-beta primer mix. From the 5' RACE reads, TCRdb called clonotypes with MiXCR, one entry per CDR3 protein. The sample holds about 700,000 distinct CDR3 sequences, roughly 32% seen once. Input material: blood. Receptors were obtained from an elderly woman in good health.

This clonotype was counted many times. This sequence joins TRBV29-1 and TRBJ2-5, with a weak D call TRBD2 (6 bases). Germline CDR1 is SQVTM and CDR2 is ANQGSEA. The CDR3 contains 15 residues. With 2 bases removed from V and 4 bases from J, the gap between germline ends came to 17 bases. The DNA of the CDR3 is TGCAGCGTTGAATACGGGACTCAGGTGGGAGAGACCCAGTACTTC. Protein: CSVEYGTQVGETQYF. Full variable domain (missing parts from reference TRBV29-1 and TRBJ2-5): SAVISQKPSRDICQRGTSLTIQCQVDSQVTMMFWYRQQPGQSLTLIATANQGSEATYESGFVIDKFPISRPNLTFSTLTVSNMSPEDSSIYLCSVEYGTQVGETQYFGPGTRLLVL.

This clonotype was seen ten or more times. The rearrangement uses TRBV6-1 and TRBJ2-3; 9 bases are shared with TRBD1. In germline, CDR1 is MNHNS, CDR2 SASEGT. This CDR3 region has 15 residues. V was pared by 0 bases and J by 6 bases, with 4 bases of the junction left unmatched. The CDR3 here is CASSEAGDRGDTQYF. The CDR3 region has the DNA TGTGCCAGCAGTGAAGCTGGAGACAGGGGGGATACGCAGTATTTT.

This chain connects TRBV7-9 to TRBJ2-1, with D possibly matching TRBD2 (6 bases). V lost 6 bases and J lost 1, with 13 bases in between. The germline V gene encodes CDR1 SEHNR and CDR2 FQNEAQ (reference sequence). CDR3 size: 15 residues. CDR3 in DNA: TGTGCCAGCAGGCCATGGGGGGAGTCCTACAATGAGCAGTTCTTC. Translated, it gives CASRPWGESYNEQFF. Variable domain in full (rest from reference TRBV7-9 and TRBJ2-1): DTGVSQNPRHKITKRGQNVTFRCDPISEHNRLYWYRQTLGQGPEFLTYFQNEAQLEKSRLLSDRFSAERPKGSFSTLEIQRTEQGDSAMYLCASRPWGESYNEQFFGPGTRLTVL.

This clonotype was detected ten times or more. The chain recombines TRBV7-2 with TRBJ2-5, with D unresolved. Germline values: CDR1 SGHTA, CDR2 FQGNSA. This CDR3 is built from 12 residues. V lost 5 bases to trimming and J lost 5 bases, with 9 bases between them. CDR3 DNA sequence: TGTGCCAGCAGCGCCAAAAGCGAGACCCAGTACTTC. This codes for CASSAKSETQYF.

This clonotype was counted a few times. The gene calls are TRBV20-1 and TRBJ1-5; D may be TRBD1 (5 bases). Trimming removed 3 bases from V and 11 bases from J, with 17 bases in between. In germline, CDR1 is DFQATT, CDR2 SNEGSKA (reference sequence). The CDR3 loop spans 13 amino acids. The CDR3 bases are TGCAGTGCTAGTGCTCAAGGCCCCAGGGCCCAGCATTTT. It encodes CSASAQGPRAQHF.

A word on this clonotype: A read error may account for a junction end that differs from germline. CDR3 region: CACSLGQGLQTQYF. Here the CDR3 DNA reads TGTGCCTGCAGCTTAGGACAGGGCTTACAGACCCAGTACTTC. The chain links TRBV7-9 to TRBJ2-5; 8 nucleotides agree with TRBD1. The V gene's germline CDR1 is SEHNR and CDR2 FQNEAQ (reference sequence). The CDR3 covers 14 residues. The full variable domain, completed using reference TRBV7-9 and TRBJ2-5, is DTGVSQNPRHKITKRGQNVTFRCDPISEHNRLYWYRQTLGQGPEFLTYFQNEAQLEKSRLLSDRFSAERPKGSFSTLEIQRTEQGDSAMYLCACSLGQGLQTQYFGPGTRLLVL.

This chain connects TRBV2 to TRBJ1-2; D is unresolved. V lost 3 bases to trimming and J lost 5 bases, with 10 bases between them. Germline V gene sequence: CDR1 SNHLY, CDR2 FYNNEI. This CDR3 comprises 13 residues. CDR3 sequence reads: CASSDHTAYGYTF. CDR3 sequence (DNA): TGTGCCAGCAGTGATCACACAGCGTATGGCTACACCTTC. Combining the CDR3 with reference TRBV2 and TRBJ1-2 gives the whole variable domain EPEVTQTPSHQVTQMGQEVILRCVPISNHLYFYWYRQILGQKVEFLVSFYNNEISEKSEIFDDQFSVERPDGSNFTLKIRSTKLEDSAMYFCASSDHTAYGYTFGSGTRLTVV.

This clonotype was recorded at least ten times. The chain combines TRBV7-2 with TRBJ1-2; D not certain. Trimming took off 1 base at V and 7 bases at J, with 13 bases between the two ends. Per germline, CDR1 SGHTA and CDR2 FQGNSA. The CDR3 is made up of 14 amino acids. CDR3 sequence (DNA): TGTGCCAGCAGCTTAGGCGGGTTGTCGGGTGGCTACACCTTC. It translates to CASSLGGLSGGYTF.

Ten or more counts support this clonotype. CDR3 in amino acids: CASSRGQAINSPLHF. DNA of the CDR3: TGTGCCAGCAGCCGGGGACAGGCGATTAATTCACCCCTCCACTTT. The genes are TRBV13 and TRBJ1-6; 8 nucleotides line up with TRBD1. Germline CDR1 PRHDT, CDR2 FYEKMQ (reference sequence). V shed 5 bases and J 6 bases; nucleotides not matched to a gene: 6. The CDR3 is made up of 15 amino acids.

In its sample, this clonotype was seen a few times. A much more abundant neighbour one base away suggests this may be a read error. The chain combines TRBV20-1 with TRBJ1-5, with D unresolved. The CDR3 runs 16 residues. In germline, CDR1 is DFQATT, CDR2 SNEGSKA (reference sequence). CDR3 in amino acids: CSAGLDQDYSSQPQHF. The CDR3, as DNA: TGCAGTGCTGGCCTGGACCAGGACTATAGCAGTCAGCCCCAGCATTTT.

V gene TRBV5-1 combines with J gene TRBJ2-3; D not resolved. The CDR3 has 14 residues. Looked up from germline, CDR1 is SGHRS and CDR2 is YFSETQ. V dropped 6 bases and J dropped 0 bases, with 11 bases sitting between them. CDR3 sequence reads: CASTTGYSTDTQYF. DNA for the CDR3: TGCGCCAGCACAACGGGCTATAGCACAGATACGCAGTATTTT.

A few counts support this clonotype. The CDR3 nucleotides read TGCAGTGCTGAGAAAGGACAGGGAGGACAGAAGTTCTACAATGAGCAGTTCTTC. Translation: CSAEKGQGGQKFYNEQFF. The gene calls are TRBV20-1 and TRBJ2-1, with TRBD1 identical over 8 bases. The CDR3 totals 18 residues. Germline V gene lookup returns CDR1 DFQATT and CDR2 SNEGSKA (reference sequence). Trimming removed 5 bases from V and 3 bases from J; junction bases left unmatched: 18.

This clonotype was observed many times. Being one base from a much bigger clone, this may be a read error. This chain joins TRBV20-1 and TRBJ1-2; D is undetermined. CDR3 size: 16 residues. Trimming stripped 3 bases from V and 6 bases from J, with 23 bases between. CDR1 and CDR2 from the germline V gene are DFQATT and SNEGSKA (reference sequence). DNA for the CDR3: TGCAGTGCTAGGACAAGGGCCGGAGTAACCCTCCATGGCTACACCTTC. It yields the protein CSARTRAGVTLHGYTF.

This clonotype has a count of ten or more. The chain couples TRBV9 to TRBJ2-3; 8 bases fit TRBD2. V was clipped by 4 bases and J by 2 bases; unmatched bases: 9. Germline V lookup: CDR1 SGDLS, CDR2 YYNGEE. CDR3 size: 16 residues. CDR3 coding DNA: TGTGCCAGCAGCAAATCAGGGCGGGGGGTCACAGATACGCAGTATTTT. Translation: CASSKSGRGVTDTQYF.

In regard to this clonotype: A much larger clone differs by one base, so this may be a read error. The CDR3 region is CASREDGFQPQHF. The CDR3 DNA sequence: TGTGCCAGCAGGGAAGACGGCTTTCAGCCCCAGCATTTT. The chain is built from TRBV2 and TRBJ1-5; no firm D call. CDR1 is SNHLY, CDR2 FYNNEI, per germline. The CDR3 consists of 13 residues.

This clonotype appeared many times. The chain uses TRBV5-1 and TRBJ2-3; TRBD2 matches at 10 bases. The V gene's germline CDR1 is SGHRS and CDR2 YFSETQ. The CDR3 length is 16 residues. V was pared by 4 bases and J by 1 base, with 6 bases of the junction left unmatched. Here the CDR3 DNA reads TGCGCCAGCAGCGGATCTAGCGGGGGAGGCACAGATACGCAGTATTTT. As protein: CASSGSSGGGTDTQYF.

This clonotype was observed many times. For the CDR3, the DNA is TGCGCCAGCAGCTTGGCCGGGACAGGGTCCCACGAGCAGTACTTC. It encodes CASSLAGTGSHEQYF. The chain is built from TRBV5-1 and TRBJ2-7; 9 bases map to TRBD1. V dropped 0 bases and J dropped 5; count of bases not matched to a gene: 6. CDR1 is SGHRS and CDR2 is YFSETQ in the germline V gene. The CDR3 consists of 15 residues. The variable domain in full, completed from reference TRBV5-1 and TRBJ2-7, reads KAGVTQTPRYLIKTRGQQVTLSCSPISGHRSVSWYQQTPGQGLQFLFEYFSETQRNKGNFPGRFSGRQFSNSRSEMNVSTLELGDSALYLCASSLAGTGSHEQYFGPGTRLTVT.

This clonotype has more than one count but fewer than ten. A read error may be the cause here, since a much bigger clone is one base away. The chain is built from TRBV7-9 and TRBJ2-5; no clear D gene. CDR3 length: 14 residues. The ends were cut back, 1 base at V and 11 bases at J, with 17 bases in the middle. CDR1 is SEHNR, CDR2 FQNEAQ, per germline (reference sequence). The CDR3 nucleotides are TGTGCCAGCAGCTTAGGAGAGATCGGAAATGAGCAGTACTTC. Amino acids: CASSLGEIGNEQYF.

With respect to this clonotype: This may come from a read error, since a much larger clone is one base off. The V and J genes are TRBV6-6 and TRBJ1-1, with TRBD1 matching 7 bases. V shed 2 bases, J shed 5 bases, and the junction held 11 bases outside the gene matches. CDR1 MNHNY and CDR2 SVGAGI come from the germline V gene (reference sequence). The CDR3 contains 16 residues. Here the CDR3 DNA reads TGTGCCAGCAGTTACCGCGACAGGGTGGTTTGGACTGAAGCTTTCTTT. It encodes CASSYRDRVVWTEAFF.

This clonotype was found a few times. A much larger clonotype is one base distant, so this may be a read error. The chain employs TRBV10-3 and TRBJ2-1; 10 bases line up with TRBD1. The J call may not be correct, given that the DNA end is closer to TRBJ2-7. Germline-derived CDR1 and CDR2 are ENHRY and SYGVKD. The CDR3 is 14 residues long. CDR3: CAIVRDRGNNEQYF. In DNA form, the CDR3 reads TGTGCCATCGTCCGGGACAGGGGTAACAATGAGCAGTACTTC.